This entry is about one T cell receptor beta chain. Its specific antigen is unknown. Qualities for individual bases were not recorded, and no much larger clone is one base off. The source of the sample is a study of T cell responses to AZD1222 COVID-19 vaccine listed by TCRdb under 2021. Looking at the study overall: A total of around 240 trial participants underwent TCR sequencing, of whom some 210 received two doses of AZD1222 and some 25 received two doses of the MenACWY control vaccine. Enrollment into the trials was organized by age into subgroups of 18-55, 56-69 and 70-plus years, and those subgroups contained approximately 160, 26 and 62 TCR-sequenced participants, respectively.

The CDR3 regions of human TCRbeta chains were subjected to immunosequencing. Per the authors' processing: TCRs in the repertoires were matched against a reference library of SARS-CoV-2-specific TCRs that had been generated with the MIRA antigen-specificity platform. Breadth was defined as the fraction of unique TCRs that were SARS-CoV-2-associated, and depth was defined as the fraction of total T cells that were SARS-CoV-2-associated. Using the MIRA data, each spike-specific TCR was mapped to the spike region that the TCR reacts to and placed in a CD4 or CD8 class. Log10-transformed breadth and depth values were compared by one-way ANOVA with Sidak's multiple comparisons tests. Entries here come from immuneACCESS through TCRdb and include only in-frame sequences with V and J called. Some clones fail to appear in such tables; in the studies checked, an unresolved V gene covers under half of the shortfall, and the cause of the remainder is unknown. Clone size and V and J calls were adopted from that table, with D and trimming inferred from the DNA. This sample is represented by 100,000 to 120,000 clones; around 89% of them were singletons. The leading ten clones occupy under 6.5% of the sample.

Overall study results and their limits: Only a handful of AZD1222 recipients were SARS-CoV-2 seropositive at baseline, limiting conclusions about previously exposed vaccinees. Because no day 14 peak-response samples were available, the repertoires could be characterized only after the peak T cell response. In the small 56-69-year group, the increase in depth fell short of significance, most likely because of low power. Nearly half of unique spike-specific TCRs reportedly recognized epitopes outside regions mutated in the B.1.351 and B.1.1.7 variants. After two AZD1222 doses, spike-specific TCR breadth and depth were significantly higher than at day 0 and than in MenACWY recipients. Participants were mostly white British and included more females than males, and it was suggested by the authors that clonal diversity may have been underestimated. The vaccine-associated CD4 TCRs covered the entire spike protein, and the dominant responses fell in regions 160-218 and 743-854.

From the cysteine up to the phenylalanine, the CDR3 has a length of 17 residues. This entry keeps only the CDR3 DNA: 51 bases, framed from base 1. The germline V end is reduced by 0 bases and the J end by 7 bases; junction bases left unmatched: 11. From the germline V gene, CDR1 is MGHRA and CDR2 is YSYEKL. Interpreted using the paper, the time point label stands for: about 28 days (+/-7) after the second vaccine dose. AZD1222 recipients with second doses at about 4 weeks or about 12 weeks were pooled, because spike-specific TCR depth and breadth did not differ between schedules. Vaccinee samples came from UK trials COV001 and COV002, including a single-blind randomized controlled phase 2/3 trial of AZD1222 (ChAdOx1 nCoV-19) in healthy adults. For TCRbeta chain sequencing, PBMC samples from trial participants were taken at day 0 and at day 28 after the second dose.

The TCR was taken from an adult who received the AZD1222 COVID-19 vaccine. The sequence joins TRBV4-1 to TRBJ2-2; 7 bases in the junction line up with TRBD1. The starting material was peripheral blood, obtained 28 days after the second AZD1222 dose. The CDR3 corresponds to CASSQDLRAGGGGELFF. The nucleotides read TGCGCCAGCAGCCAAGATCTCAGGGCAGGGGGTGGCGGGGAGCTGTTTTTT.